The following is a TCR beta chain sequence with its context. This specimen belongs to a study of shared clonotypes between healthy human individuals. Nashville, Tennessee was home to all donors, each a Caucasian adult. From CD4+ cells came CD45RA+ naive and CD45RA-negative memory subsets. Sequenced by immunoSEQ multiplex PCR; TCRdb stores in-frame clones only, minus some. Found here are 2 million to 3 million clones, around nine tenths of them singletons; the top ten hold about 0.13%. The sequencing sample was made of naive CD4+ T cells sorted from blood. The subset here: CD45RA+ positively selected. This clonotype was sampled from a man aged 18 to 35 in good health.

The CDR3 region has the DNA TGTGCCAGCAGCTTAGCGAACAGCTATAATTCACCCCTCCACTTT. Its protein is CASSLANSYNSPLHF. The rearrangement uses TRBV7-9 and TRBJ1-6; unclear D gene. Trimming stripped 0 bases from V and 3 bases from J, with 6 bases between. CDR1 SEHNR and CDR2 FQNEAQ come from the germline V gene (reference sequence). The CDR3 is made up of 15 amino acids.